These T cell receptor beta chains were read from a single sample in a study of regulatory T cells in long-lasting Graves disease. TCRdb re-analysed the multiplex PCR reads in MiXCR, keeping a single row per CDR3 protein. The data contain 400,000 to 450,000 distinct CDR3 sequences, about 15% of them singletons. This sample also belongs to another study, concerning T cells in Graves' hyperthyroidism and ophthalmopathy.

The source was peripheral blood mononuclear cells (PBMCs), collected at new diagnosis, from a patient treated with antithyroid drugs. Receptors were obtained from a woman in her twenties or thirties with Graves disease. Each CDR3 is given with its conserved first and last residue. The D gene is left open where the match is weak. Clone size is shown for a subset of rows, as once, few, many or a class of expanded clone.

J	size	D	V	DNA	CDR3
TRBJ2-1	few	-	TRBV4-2	TGTGCCAGCAGCCAAGGTAGCAGAGGAAACTTAGGTGAGCAGTTCTTC	CASSQGSRGNLGEQFF
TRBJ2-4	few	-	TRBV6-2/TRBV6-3	TGTGCCAGCAGTTACCCGCAAACGGGGGCTTTAGCCAAAAACATTCAGTACTTC	CASSYPQTGALAKNIQYF
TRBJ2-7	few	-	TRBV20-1	TGCAGTGCTAGAGTGAGCAGGACCTACGAGCAGTACTTC	CSARVSRTYEQYF
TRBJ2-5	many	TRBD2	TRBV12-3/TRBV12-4	TGTGCCAGCAGACCCCCGGCGGGAGGTCTGGAGACCCAGTACTTC	CASRPPAGGLETQYF
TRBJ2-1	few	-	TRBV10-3	TGTGCCATCAGTGAGTGGGACTCCCCTCCTGAGCAGTTCTTC	CAISEWDSPPEQFF
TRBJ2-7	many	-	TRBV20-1	TGCAGTGCTAGAGAGGGGGCCGAGCAGTACTTC	CSAREGAEQYF
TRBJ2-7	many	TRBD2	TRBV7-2	TGTGCCAGCAGCTTCAGAAAAGCGGGAGAGAGGAACGAGCAGTACTTC	CASSFRKAGERNEQYF
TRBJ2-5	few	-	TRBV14	TGTGCCAGCAGCCAGGGACTTCTCCTAGAGACCCAGTACTTC	CASSQGLLLETQYF
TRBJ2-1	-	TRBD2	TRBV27	TGTGCCAGCAGTTTATTTCGGCGGCTAGCGGGAGACAATGAGCAGTTCTTC	CASSLFRRLAGDNEQFF
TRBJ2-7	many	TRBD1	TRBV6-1	TGTGCCAGCAATCCGGGACAGTTATACGAGCAGTACTTC	CASNPGQLYEQYF
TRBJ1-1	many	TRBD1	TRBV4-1	TGCGCCAGCAGCCACGGTACAGGGGCGAACACTGAAGCTTTCTTT	CASSHGTGANTEAFF
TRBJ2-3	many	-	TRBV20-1	TGCAGTGCTGTGGCGGGTTTAAGCCAGGGTACGCAGTATTTT	CSAVAGLSQGTQYF
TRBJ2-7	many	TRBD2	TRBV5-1	TGCGCCAGCAGCTTGGTATGGGGACAGAACGCACTAGCGGGAGGACAGCAGTACTTC	CASSLVWGQNALAGGQQYF
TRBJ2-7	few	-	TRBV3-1	TGTGCCAGCAGCCAAGGTTGGAGCTACGAGCAGTACTTC	CASSQGWSYEQYF
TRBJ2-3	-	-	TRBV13	TGTGCCAGCAGCTTAGGACGGGTACCTAGCACAGATACGCAGTATTTT	CASSLGRVPSTDTQYF
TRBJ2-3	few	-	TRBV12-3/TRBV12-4	TGTGCCAGCAGTTTTTTACTACTCACAGATACGCAGTATTTT	CASSFLLLTDTQYF
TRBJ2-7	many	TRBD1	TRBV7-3	TGTGCCAGCAGCTTCGCCGGGACAGGGGGGTCTGGGGGCTACGAGCAGTACTTC	CASSFAGTGGSGGYEQYF
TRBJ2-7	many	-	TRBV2	TGTGCCAGCAGTCCAGGGCGGATAGTCGAGCAGTACTTC	CASSPGRIVEQYF
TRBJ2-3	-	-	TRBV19	TGTGCCAGTGCCCCATTGGGGGGCACAGATACGCAGTATTTT	CASAPLGGTDTQYF
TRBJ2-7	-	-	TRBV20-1	TGCAGTGCTAGACTACCGGGACCTAGCTACGAGCAGTACTTC	CSARLPGPSYEQYF
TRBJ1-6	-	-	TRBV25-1	TGTGCCAGCAGTGAACAGGGGAGAGGTGGGAATTCACCCCTCCACTTT	CASSEQGRGGNSPLHF
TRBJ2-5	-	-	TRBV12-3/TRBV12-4	TGTGCCAGCGGGTTCAAACAGGGTTTTGGGGAGACCCAGTACTTC	CASGFKQGFGETQYF
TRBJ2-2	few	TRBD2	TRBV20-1	TGCAGTGCTACCGGGGGGATGGGGAGCGGGGAGCTGTTTTTT	CSATGGMGSGELFF
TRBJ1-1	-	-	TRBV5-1	TGCGCCAGCGGCTTGGTTGGGTACAGGGTTAACACTGAAGCTTTCTTT	CASGLVGYRVNTEAFF
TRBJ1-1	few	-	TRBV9	TGTGCCAGCAGCGTAGCTGGTGGGGCGAGGAACACTGAAGCTTTCTTT	CASSVAGGARNTEAFF
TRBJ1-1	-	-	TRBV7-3	TGTGCCAGCAGCCGGTCGGGACCGATGGACACTGAAGCTTTCTTT	CASSRSGPMDTEAFF
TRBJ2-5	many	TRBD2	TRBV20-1	TGCAGTGCTAGTTTCATGGCTAGCGGGAGTCACACCCTCCAAGAGACCCAGTACTTC	CSASFMASGSHTLQETQYF
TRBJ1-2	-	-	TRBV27	TGTGCCAGCAGTTTATCGATTTTGGGGGCCCCTAGCTATGGCTACACCTTC	CASSLSILGAPSYGYTF
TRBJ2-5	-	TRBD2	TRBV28	TGTGCCAGCAGTTTGGGGACTAGACTAGCGGGACGGGAGACCCAGTACTTC	CASSLGTRLAGRETQYF
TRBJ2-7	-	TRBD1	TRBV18	TGTGCCAGCTCACCCCGGACAGGGGGACCCTACGAGCAGTACTTC	CASSPRTGGPYEQYF
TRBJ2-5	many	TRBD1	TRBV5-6	TGTGCCAGCAGCGCCGGACAGGGGACAGAGACCCAGTACTTC	CASSAGQGTETQYF
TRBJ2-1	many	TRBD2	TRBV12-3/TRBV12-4	TGTGCCAGCAGTCTCGGACTAGCGGGAACCCAGCAGTTCTTC	CASSLGLAGTQQFF
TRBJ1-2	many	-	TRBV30	TGTGCCTGGATAGCAGGATTCTATGGCTACACCTTC	CAWIAGFYGYTF
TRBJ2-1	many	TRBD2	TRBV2	TGTGCCAGCGGGACTAGCTGGTACGATGAGCAGTTCTTC	CASGTSWYDEQFF
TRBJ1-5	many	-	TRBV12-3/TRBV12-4	TGTGCCAGCAGTAAATTCGCGGCGGCCCAGCATTTT	CASSKFAAAQHF
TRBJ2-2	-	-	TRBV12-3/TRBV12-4	TGTGCCAGCAGGTTAAGCGGGTCCTGGGGCGGGGAGCTGTTTTTT	CASRLSGSWGGELFF